Each of the 7 T cell receptor beta chains below was sequenced from the same sample in a study of blood T cell repertoires in COVID-19. Using immunoSEQ multiplex PCR, the repertoire was profiled, and TCRdb retains in-frame clones only, with some absent. The sample consists of about 310,000 clones, around 86% of them appearing once. The sample consisted of peripheral blood. All receptors come from a man in his fifties or sixties with active or convalescent COVID-19.

The chain couples TRBV28 to TRBJ2-3, with a tentative D call TRBD2 (6 bases). CDR1 and CDR2 from the germline V gene are MDHEN and SYDVKM. This CDR3 is built from 15 residues. V was clipped by 4 bases and J by 5 bases, with 16 bases between them. The CDR3 spells CASSSPRGSGDTQYF. Written as DNA, the CDR3 is TGTGCCAGCAGTTCCCCCCGGGGGAGCGGAGATACGCAGTATTTT.

The genes are TRBV12-3 or TRBV12-4 and TRBJ2-7; tentative D call: TRBD2 (6 bases). The CDR3 sequence is 11 residues long. Trimming pared 7 bases from V and 7 bases from J, leaving 11 bases between. In nucleotides, the CDR3 is TGTGCCAGCAACTCAGGGAGGGAGCAGTACTTC. This translates into CASNSGREQYF.

For the CDR3, the DNA is TGTGCCAGCAGCTTAGTACCAGCGGGGGGGCCTGGAGAGACCCAGTACTTC. Protein sequence: CASSLVPAGGPGETQYF. The V call is TRBV7-9, the J call TRBJ2-5, with 10 bases matching TRBD2. CDR3 length: 17 amino acids. Germline CDR1 SEHNR, CDR2 FQNEAQ (reference sequence). V lost 1 base, J lost 4 bases, and 9 bases stayed unmatched.

The chain employs TRBV5-1 and TRBJ2-5; D perhaps matches TRBD1 (6 bases). CDR1 and CDR2 from the germline V gene are SGHRS and YFSETQ. Deletions cut 8 bases from V and 1 base from J, with 15 bases between. CDR3 length: 14 amino acids. As DNA, the CDR3 is TGCGCCAGTTCGACAGGTAGGGGCCAAGAGACCCAGTACTTC. This encodes CASSTGRGQETQYF.

The V call is TRBV5-5, the J call TRBJ1-2; 7 bases agree with TRBD1. The ends lost 4 bases at V and 4 bases at J; junction bases unmatched: 13. The CDR3 runs to 16 residues. Germline CDR1 reads SGHKS; CDR2 reads YYEKEE (reference sequence). The CDR3 region is CASSRQEGARGYGYTF. CDR3 sequence (DNA): TGTGCCAGCAGCCGCCAAGAGGGGGCCCGAGGCTATGGCTACACCTTC.

In this sample, this clone turned up once. DNA of the CDR3: TGTGCCACCAGTGACCCCGGGAGGGTGGGACAAGAGACCCAGTACTTC. This codes for CATSDPGRVGQETQYF. The chain recombines TRBV24-1 with TRBJ2-5; 8 nucleotides match TRBD2. The germline V gene encodes CDR1 KGHDR and CDR2 SFDVKD. V shed 4 bases, J shed 2 bases, and the junction held 8 bases outside the gene matches. This CDR3 is built from 16 residues.

This clone came up once. The chain uses TRBV21-1 and TRBJ1-1. TRBV21-1 is flagged as a pseudogene. CDR3 length equals 16 residues. Written as DNA, the CDR3 is TGTGCCAGCAGCTCTCTCCGTAGGTGGCGGTCTCTTGAAGCTTTCTTT. Protein product: CASSSLRRWRSLEAFF.